A single sample is the source of the 4 T cell receptor beta chains below, sequenced in a study of monozygotic twins with cystic fibrosis. TCRdb's copy holds only in-frame clones and misses some; the assay was immunoSEQ multiplex PCR. The sample has about 9,100 clones, over 80% seen once. Sequenced material: blood. These TCRs come from a boy younger than 10 with cystic fibrosis.

As DNA, the CDR3 is TGTGCCAGCAGCTTCGGGGCCTACGAGCAGTACGTC. Residues: CASSFGAYEQYV. This chain joins TRBV7-9 and TRBJ2-7, with D tentatively TRBD2 (5 bases). The CDR3 runs to 12 residues. Germline V gives CDR1 SEHNR, CDR2 FQNEAQ (reference sequence). Trimming took off 3 bases at V and 2 bases at J, with 5 bases between the two ends.

The V gene is TRBV5-6, the J gene TRBJ1-2, with D unresolved. Germline loops: CDR1 SGHDT, CDR2 YYEEEE. This CDR3 spans 12 amino acids. V lost 1 base and J 4 bases, leaving 5 bases between the germline ends. CDR3 in amino acids: CASSLSSYGYTF. The CDR3, as DNA: TGTGCCAGCAGCTTGTCCTCCTATGGCTACACCTTC.

This chain connects TRBV19 to TRBJ1-6; D not certain. There are 15 residues in the CDR3. V was shortened by 6 bases and J by 7 bases, with 16 bases between the two germline ends. Germline V lookup: CDR1 LNHDA, CDR2 SQIVND (reference sequence). The CDR3 is CASSPAASLNSPLHF. The CDR3 DNA reads as TGTGCCAGTAGCCCCGCGGCCTCCCTCAATTCACCCCTCCACTTT.

This clone was recorded a few times. The gene calls are TRBV2 and TRBJ2-3; TRBD1 agrees at 8 bases. The V and J ends lost 7 bases and 0 bases, in that order; junction bases with no gene match: 6. The CDR3 spans 15 residues. Germline CDR1 SNHLY, CDR2 FYNNEI. As DNA, the CDR3 is TGTGCCAGCACCACGGACAGGGTTAGCACAGATACGCAGTATTTT. As protein: CASTTDRVSTDTQYF.